This T cell receptor (beta chain) was found in a study of blood T cell repertoires in COVID-19. Only in-frame clones appear in the TCRdb table, and some are missing; sequencing was by immunoSEQ multiplex PCR. The sample has over 60,000 clones, about 88% seen once. The CDR3 sequence is 19 residues long. Unmatched junction bases numbered 7, after V lost 2 bases and J lost 1 base. Germline assignment: CDR1 SGHVS and CDR2 FQNEAQ. This sequence was found in a man at least 80 years old with acute or convalescent COVID-19. Sequencing used peripheral blood. This chain uses TRBV7-8 with TRBJ2-3; TRBD2 aligns across 15 bases. In DNA, the CDR3 is TGTGCCAGCAGCTTAATCCGGACTAGCGGGAGGGACCGCACAGATACGCAGTATTTT. The encoded protein is CASSLIRTSGRDRTDTQYF.